The clone carrying this TCR beta chain was picked up a small number of times. Certain patients, namely those with other autoimmune diseases, uncontrolled infections, pregnancy or lactation, were excluded. This sample was taken from a study of Graves' ophthalmopathy and Graves' hyperthyroidism. V lost 4 bases and J 3 bases, leaving 10 bases between the germline ends. CDR3 length: 13 residues. The germline CDR1 and CDR2 sequences are SEHNR and FQNEAQ (reference sequence). The sequenced template was RNA, covering the TCR beta CDR3 region. An initial RT-PCR round employing HTBI primers preceded a second-round multiplex PCR. Using its own MiXCR run on the multiplex PCR reads, TCRdb lists one record per CDR3 protein. This sample has fewer than 600,000 distinct CDR3 sequences, with approximately 14% found just once.

This receptor was taken from a woman under 40 with Graves' ophthalmopathy. The specimen sequenced was blood. The chain carries TRBV7-9 and TRBJ2-7, with a possible D match to TRBD2 (6 bases). This CDR3 is CASSSSTSYEQYF. The CDR3 DNA is TGTGCCAGCAGCTCCTCGACTAGCTACGAGCAGTACTTC.